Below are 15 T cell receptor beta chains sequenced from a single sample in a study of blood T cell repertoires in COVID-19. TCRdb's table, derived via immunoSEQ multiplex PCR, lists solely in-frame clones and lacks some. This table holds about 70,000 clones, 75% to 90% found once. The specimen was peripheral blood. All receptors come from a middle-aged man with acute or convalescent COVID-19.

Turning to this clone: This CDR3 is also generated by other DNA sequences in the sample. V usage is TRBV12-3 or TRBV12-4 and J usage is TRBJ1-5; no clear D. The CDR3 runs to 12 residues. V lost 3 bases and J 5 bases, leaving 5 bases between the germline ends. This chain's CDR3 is CASSFSDQPQHF. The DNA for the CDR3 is TGTGCCAGCAGTTTCAGCGATCAGCCCCAGCATTTT.

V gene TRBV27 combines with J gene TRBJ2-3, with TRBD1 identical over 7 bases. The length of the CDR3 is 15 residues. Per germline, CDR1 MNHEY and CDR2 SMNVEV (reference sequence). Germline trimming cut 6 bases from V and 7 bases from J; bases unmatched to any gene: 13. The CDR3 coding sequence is TGTGCCAGCAGCGACCGGGACAGCCCTGCAAATACGCAGTATTTT. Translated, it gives CASSDRDSPANTQYF.

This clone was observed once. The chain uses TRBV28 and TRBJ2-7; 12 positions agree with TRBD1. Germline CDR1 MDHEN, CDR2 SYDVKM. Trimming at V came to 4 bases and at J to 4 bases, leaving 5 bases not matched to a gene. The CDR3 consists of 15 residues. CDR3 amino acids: CASSSTGQGAYEQYF. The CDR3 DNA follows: TGTGCCAGCAGTTCGACGGGACAGGGGGCTTACGAGCAGTACTTC.

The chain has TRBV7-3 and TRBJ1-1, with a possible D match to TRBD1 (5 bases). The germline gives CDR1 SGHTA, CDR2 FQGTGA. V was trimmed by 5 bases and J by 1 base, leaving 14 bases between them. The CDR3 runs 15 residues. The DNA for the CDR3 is TGTGCCAGCAGCCAAGGAGGGGTAACGAACACTGAAGCTTTCTTT. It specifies CASSQGGVTNTEAFF.

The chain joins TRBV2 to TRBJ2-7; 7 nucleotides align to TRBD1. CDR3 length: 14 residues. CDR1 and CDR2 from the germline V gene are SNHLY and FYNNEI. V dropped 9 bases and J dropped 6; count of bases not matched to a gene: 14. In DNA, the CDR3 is TGTGCCAGTCGGGACAGCGAACTCGCCCCCGAGCAGTACGTC. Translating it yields CASRDSELAPEQYV.

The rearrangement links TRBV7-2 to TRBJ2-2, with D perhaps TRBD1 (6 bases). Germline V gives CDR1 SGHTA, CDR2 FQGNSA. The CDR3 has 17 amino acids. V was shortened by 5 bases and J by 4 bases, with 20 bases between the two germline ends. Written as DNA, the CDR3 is TGTGCCAGCAGCCTAGGGGGAGCTAGGTCGGGCACCGGGGAGCTGTTTTTT. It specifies CASSLGGARSGTGELFF. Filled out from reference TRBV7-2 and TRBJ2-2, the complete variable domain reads GAGVSQSPSNKVTEKGKDVELRCDPISGHTALYWYRQSLGQGLEFLIYFQGNSAPDKSGLPSDRFSAERTGGSVSTLTIQRTQQEDSAVYLCASSLGGARSGTGELFFGEGSRLTVL.

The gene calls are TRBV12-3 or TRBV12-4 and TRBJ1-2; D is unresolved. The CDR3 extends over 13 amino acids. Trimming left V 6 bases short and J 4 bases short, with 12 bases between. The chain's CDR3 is CASSDGNVYGYTF. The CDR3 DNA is TGTGCCAGCAGCGATGGCAACGTCTATGGCTACACCTTC.

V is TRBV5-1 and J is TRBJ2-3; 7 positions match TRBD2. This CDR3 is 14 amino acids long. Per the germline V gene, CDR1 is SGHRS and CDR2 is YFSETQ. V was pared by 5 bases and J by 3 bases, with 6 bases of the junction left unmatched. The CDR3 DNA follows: TGCGCCAGCAGATTAACTAGCGAAACAGATACGCAGTATTTT. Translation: CASRLTSETDTQYF.

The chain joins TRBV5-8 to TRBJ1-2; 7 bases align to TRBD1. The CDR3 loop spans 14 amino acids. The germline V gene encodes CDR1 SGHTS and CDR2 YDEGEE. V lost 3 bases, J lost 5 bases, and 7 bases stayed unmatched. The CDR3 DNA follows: TGTGCCAGCAGCTACACCGGGACAGCTTATGGCTACACCTTC. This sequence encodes CASSYTGTAYGYTF. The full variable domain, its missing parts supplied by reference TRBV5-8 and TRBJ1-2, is EAGVTQSPTHLIKTRGQQATLRCSPISGHTSVYWYQQALGLGLQFLLWYDEGEERNRGNFPPRFSGRQFPNYSSELNVNALELEDSALYLCASSYTGTAYGYTFGSGTRLTVV.

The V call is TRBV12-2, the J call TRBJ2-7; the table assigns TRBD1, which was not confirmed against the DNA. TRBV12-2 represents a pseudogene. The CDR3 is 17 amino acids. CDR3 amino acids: CASRHRGTGGSSYEQYV. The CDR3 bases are TGTGCAAGTCGTCACCGCGGGACAGGTGGGAGCTCCTACGAGCAGTACGTC.

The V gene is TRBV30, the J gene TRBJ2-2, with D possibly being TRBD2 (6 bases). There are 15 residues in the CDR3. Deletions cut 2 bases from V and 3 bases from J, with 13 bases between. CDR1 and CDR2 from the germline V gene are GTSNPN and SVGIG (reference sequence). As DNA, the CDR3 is TGTGCCTGGAGTCCTCCGGGACTCGACACCGGGGAGCTGTTTTTT. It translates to CAWSPPGLDTGELFF.

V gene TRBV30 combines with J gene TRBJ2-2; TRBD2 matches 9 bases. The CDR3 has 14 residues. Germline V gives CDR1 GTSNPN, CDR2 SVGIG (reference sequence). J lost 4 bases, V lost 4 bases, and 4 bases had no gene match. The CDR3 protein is CAWTRGRATGELFF. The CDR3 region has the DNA TGTGCCTGGACACGCGGGAGGGCCACCGGGGAGCTGTTTTTT.

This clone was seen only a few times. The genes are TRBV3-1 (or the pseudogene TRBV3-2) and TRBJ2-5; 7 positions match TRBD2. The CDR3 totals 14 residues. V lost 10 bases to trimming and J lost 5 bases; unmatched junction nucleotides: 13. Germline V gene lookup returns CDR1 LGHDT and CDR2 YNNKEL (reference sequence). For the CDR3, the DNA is TGTGCCACCGGTTCGGGACTACGCGCGGAGACCCAGTACTTC. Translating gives CATGSGLRAETQYF.

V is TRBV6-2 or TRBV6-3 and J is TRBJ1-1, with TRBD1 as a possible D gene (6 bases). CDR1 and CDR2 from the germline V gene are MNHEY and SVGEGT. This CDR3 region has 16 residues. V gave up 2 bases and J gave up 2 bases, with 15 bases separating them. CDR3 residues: CASSYLPGTLNTEAFF. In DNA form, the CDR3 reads TGTGCCAGCAGTTACCTACCGGGGACACTTAACACTGAAGCTTTCTTT.

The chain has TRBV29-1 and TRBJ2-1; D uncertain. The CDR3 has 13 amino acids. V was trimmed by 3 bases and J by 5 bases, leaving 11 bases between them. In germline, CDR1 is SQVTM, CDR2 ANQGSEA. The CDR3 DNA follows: TGCAGCGTTGATGACCGACTTCACAATGAGCAGTTCTTC. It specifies CSVDDRLHNEQFF.